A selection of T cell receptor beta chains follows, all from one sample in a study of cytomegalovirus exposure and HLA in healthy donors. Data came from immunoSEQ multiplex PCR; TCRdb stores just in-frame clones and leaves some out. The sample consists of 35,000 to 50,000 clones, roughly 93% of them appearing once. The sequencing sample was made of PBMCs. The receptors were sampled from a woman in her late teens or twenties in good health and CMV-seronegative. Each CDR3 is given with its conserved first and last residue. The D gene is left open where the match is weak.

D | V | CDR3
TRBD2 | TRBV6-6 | CASSATSGSYEQYF
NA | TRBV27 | CASSSLDRNYGYTF
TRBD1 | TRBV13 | CASSPGQGANYGYTF
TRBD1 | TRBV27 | CASSAGQNEAFF
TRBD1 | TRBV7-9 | CASSNAGTGSLGYTF
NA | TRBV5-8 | CASSPGDGAFPKNIQYF
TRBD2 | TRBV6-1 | CASSETSGGPDTQYF
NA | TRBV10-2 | CASRDNSGYTF
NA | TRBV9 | CASSVGQGNQPQHF
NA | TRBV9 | CASSVSGSQETQYF
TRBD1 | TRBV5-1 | CASSTTGTGGGEAFF
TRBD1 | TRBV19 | CASCMTGDNEQFF
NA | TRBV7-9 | CASSSFGGGAETQYF
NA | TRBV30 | CAWTSGRAGVTEAFF
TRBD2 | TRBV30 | CAWSVTGGIQYF
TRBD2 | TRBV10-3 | CAISVNSGGATDTQYF
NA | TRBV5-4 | CASSYGGPGHSNQPQHF
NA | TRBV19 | CASSVLSNQPQHF
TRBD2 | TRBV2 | CASSEDLSGVLQETQYF
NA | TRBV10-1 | CASSEGREMVNIQYF
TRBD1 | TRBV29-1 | CSVEPRTGEEQFF
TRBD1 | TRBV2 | CASSGQGINEKLFF
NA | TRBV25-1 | CASSDSGVYGYTF
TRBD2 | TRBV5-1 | CASSLASKFTGLAGLNEQFF
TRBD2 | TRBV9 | CASSVRAGVGQETQYF
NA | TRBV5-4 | CASSSGGALYEQYF
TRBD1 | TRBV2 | CASSDPGQYTEAFF
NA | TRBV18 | CASSPLAGSPTSTDTQYF
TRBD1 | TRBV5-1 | CASSLLGQGATEAFF
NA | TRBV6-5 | CASSYSADYNEQFF
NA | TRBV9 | CASSVGGGYGYTF
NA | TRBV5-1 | CASSRGNKETQYF
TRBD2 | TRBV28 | CASTPGGAQREPPYEQYF
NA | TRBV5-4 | CASSRTESYEQYF
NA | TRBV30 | CAWSESGGSGNTIYF
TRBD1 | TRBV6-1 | CASRTGQGFYEQYF
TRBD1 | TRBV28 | CASSLGQGGYGYTF
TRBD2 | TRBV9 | CASSQTSGGGPKYF
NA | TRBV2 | CASRDNYSNQPQHF
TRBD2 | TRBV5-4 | CASSSPPGGGAGTQYF